Each of the 30 T cell receptor beta chains below was sequenced from the same sample in a study of identical twins (dated by TCRdb to between 2015 and 2016). Receptor libraries were prepared by 5' RACE. Instrument used: Illumina HiSeq 2000. TCRdb trimmed the raw reads at Q25, called clones with MiXCR and kept productive beta chains. Each CDR3 protein appears once, grouped with its most common genes and DNA. Within this sample are around 530,000 distinct CDR3 sequences, with roughly 15% of them counted one time only. 0.44% of the sample comes from the top ten. The sample was also reused in another study, on yellow fever vaccine responses in identical twins.

The material sequenced was CD4+ T cells sorted from blood. All receptors derive from a woman aged 18 to 35 in good health.

There are a few counts of this clonotype. The J gene is TRBJ2-7, the V gene TRBV5-1; TRBD2 matches at 9 bases. CDR3 size: 13 residues. Germline V CDR1 and CDR2: SGHRS, YFSETQ. The J segment lost 4 bases and the V segment lost 4 bases, leaving 3 bases of the junction unmatched. Here the CDR3 DNA reads TGCGCCAGCAGCCCTAGCGGGATTTACGAGCAGTACTTC. It specifies CASSPSGIYEQYF. Filled out from reference TRBV5-1 and TRBJ2-7, the complete variable domain reads KAGVTQTPRYLIKTRGQQVTLSCSPISGHRSVSWYQQTPGQGLQFLFEYFSETQRNKGNFPGRFSGRQFSNSRSEMNVSTLELGDSALYLCASSPSGIYEQYFGPGTRLTVT.

This clonotype has more than one count but fewer than ten. J is TRBJ2-3 and V is TRBV6-5; 7 nucleotides match TRBD2. The CDR3 is made up of 18 amino acids. Losses at the gene ends were 2 bases for V and 1 base for J; bases not matched to a gene: 12. CDR1 and CDR2 from the germline V gene are MNHEY and SVGAGI. CDR3 sequence reads: CASSYTVGGGERTDTQYF. The CDR3, as DNA: TGTGCCAGCAGTTACACGGTGGGGGGGGGAGAGCGCACAGATACGCAGTATTTT.

This clonotype was picked up a small number of times. The chain links TRBV6-5 to TRBJ2-1; D call uncertain. CDR1 is MNHEY, CDR2 SVGAGI, per germline. Trimming took off 0 bases at V and 7 bases at J, with 7 bases between the two ends. The CDR3 runs to 13 residues. CDR3 nucleotides: TGTGCCAGCAGTTACTCGAGAAGGAATGAGCAGTTCTTC. This codes for CASSYSRRNEQFF.

This clonotype appeared once. The V and J genes are TRBV9 and TRBJ2-7; the match to TRBD1 covers 9 bases. The V segment lost 0 bases and the J segment 3 bases; nucleotides outside the gene matches: 7. The CDR3 totals 16 residues. CDR1 SGDLS and CDR2 YYNGEE come from the germline V gene. In DNA, the CDR3 is TGTGCCAGCAGCGTAGATCCGACAGGGGGGATCTACGAGCAGTACTTC. Protein sequence: CASSVDPTGGIYEQYF.

J is TRBJ2-1 and V is TRBV12-3 or TRBV12-4; D tentatively reads TRBD1 or TRBD2 (5 bases each). V lost 3 bases to trimming and J lost 2 bases, with 14 bases between them. CDR3 length equals 16 residues. The CDR3 DNA reads as TGTGCCAGCAGTTTTTCCCCCGGGACCACCTACAATGAGCAGTTCTTC. Protein product: CASSFSPGTTYNEQFF.

This clonotype occurred many times. The V and J genes are TRBV12-3 or TRBV12-4 and TRBJ1-1; TRBD1 aligns across 8 bases. The CDR3 extends over 14 amino acids. J was trimmed by 2 bases and V by 5 bases; bases with no gene match: 4. As DNA, the CDR3 is TGTGCCAGCAGTGGACAGGGCGGAAACACTGAAGCTTTCTTT. It codes for CASSGQGGNTEAFF.

This clonotype has only a few counts. The chain links TRBV4-1 to TRBJ2-1; TRBD2 aligns across 11 bases. CDR1 and CDR2 (germline): MGHRA, YSYEKL. The CDR3 runs to 17 residues. After removal of 0 bases from V and 9 bases from J, the junction contained 10 bases not matched to a gene. The CDR3 DNA reads TGCGCCAGCAGCCAAGATTCGTCTACTAGCGGGAGACTTGAGCAGTTCTTC. Protein product: CASSQDSSTSGRLEQFF.

This clonotype has only a few counts. The rearrangement joins TRBV5-1 to TRBJ2-3, with 8 bases aligning to TRBD1. Germline values: CDR1 SGHRS, CDR2 YFSETQ. The CDR3 has 14 residues. V gave up 3 bases and J gave up 4 bases; unmatched junction bases: 4. CDR3 sequence: CASSYGRGPDTQYF. In nucleotides, the CDR3 is TGCGCCAGCAGCTACGGCAGGGGGCCAGATACGCAGTATTTT.

The chain recombines TRBV5-1 with TRBJ1-6; TRBD1 matches at 9 bases. The V gene end was trimmed by 1 base and the J gene end by 7 bases; junction bases not matched to a gene: 3. The CDR3 contains 15 residues. CDR1 SGHRS and CDR2 YFSETQ come from the germline V gene. CDR3 coding DNA: TGCGCCAGCAGCTTGACCGGGACAGGGAATTCACCCCTCCACTTT. Translation: CASSLTGTGNSPLHF.

This clonotype was found a few times. CDR3 nucleotides: TGTGCCAGCGGGCCCGGAGATACGCAGTATTTT. Its protein is CASGPGDTQYF. The rearrangement joins TRBV6-1 to TRBJ2-3; no firm D call. This CDR3 comprises 11 residues. The germline V and J ends were trimmed by 8 bases and 5 bases, with 8 bases remaining between them. CDR1 is MNHNS and CDR2 is SASEGT in the germline V gene.

This clonotype was seen more than once but under ten times. DNA for the CDR3: TGTGCCATCAGTGGTGGACAGGGCCCATCCACAGATACGCAGTATTTT. Translated: CAISGGQGPSTDTQYF. This chain uses TRBV10-3 with TRBJ2-3; 8 bases line up with TRBD1. The length of the CDR3 is 16 residues. The V and J ends lost 4 bases and 2 bases, in that order; junction bases with no gene match: 8. Germline V gene data show CDR1 as ENHRY and CDR2 as SYGVKD.

Written as DNA, the CDR3 is TGTGCCAGCAGCTTGCTGGCTTACGAGCAGTACTTC. Protein: CASSLLAYEQYF. The chain has TRBV5-6 and TRBJ2-7; unclear D gene. CDR3 length: 12 residues. CDR1 and CDR2 (germline): SGHDT, YYEEEE. The V end was cut by 1 base, the J end by 4 bases, with 6 bases between.

The V gene is TRBV20-1, the J gene TRBJ2-1; D tentatively fits TRBD1 or TRBD2 (5 bases each). CDR1 and CDR2 from the germline V gene are DFQATT and SNEGSKA (reference sequence). The V end was cut by 5 bases, the J end by 1 base, with 12 bases between. CDR3 length equals 14 residues. The CDR3 DNA follows: TGCAGTGCTGGTGGGGGACGGTCCTACAATGAGCAGTTCTTC. Protein product: CSAGGGRSYNEQFF.

The chain has TRBV5-1 and TRBJ2-2; D not resolved. Deletions cut 4 bases from V and 5 bases from J, with 15 bases between. Germline CDR1 and CDR2: SGHRS and YFSETQ. CDR3 length: 15 residues. For the CDR3, the DNA is TGCGCCAGCAGCCCCACGGTCGCAGCAACCGGGGAGCTGTTTTTT. This sequence encodes CASSPTVAATGELFF.

V usage is TRBV29-1 and J usage is TRBJ1-1; D is possibly TRBD1 (5 bases). Germline values: CDR1 SQVTM, CDR2 ANQGSEA. V shed 7 bases and J shed 10 bases, with 16 bases lying between them. The CDR3 runs to 11 residues. DNA of the CDR3: TGCAGCGCTTACCGGGACCAGCGAGCTTTCTTT. Translation gives CSAYRDQRAFF.

This clonotype has a handful of counts. The chain has TRBV24-1 and TRBJ2-1; TRBD2 matches 9 bases. V dropped 2 bases and J dropped 9; count of bases not matched to a gene: 7. Germline V gene data show CDR1 as KGHDR and CDR2 as SFDVKD. The CDR3 is made up of 15 amino acids. The CDR3 region is CATSDWGGGAFEQFF. CDR3 sequence (DNA): TGTGCCACCAGTGATTGGGGCGGGGGGGCCTTTGAGCAGTTCTTC.

This clonotype has more than one count but fewer than ten. V and J are TRBV12-3 or TRBV12-4 and TRBJ2-3, with 9 bases matching TRBD2. With 0 bases clipped from V and 5 bases from J, the junction kept 3 bases outside the gene matches. CDR3 length: 15 residues. The CDR3 loop reads CASSLAAGGGDTQYF. CDR3 bases: TGTGCCAGCAGTTTAGCAGCGGGAGGAGGAGATACGCAGTATTTT.

This clonotype turned up a few times. The chain couples TRBV6-2 or TRBV6-3 to TRBJ2-2; D could derive from TRBD1 or TRBD2 (5 bases each). Germline CDR1 and CDR2: MNHEY and SVGEGT. This CDR3 region has 15 residues. Trimming removed 6 bases from V and 5 bases from J, with 16 bases in between. CDR3 region: CASRRGAGSTGELFF. The CDR3 coding sequence is TGTGCCAGCAGGAGAGGGGCCGGATCTACCGGGGAGCTGTTTTTT.

The rearrangement joins TRBV28 to TRBJ2-5; D possibly corresponds to TRBD1 (5 bases). V was shortened by 3 bases and J by 6 bases, with 11 bases between the two germline ends. Germline V CDR1 and CDR2: MDHEN, SYDVKM. The CDR3 extends over 13 amino acids. The CDR3 nucleotides are TGTGCCAGCAGTTTCGGCAGGGAAAAGACCCAGTACTTC. Residues: CASSFGREKTQYF.

The chain is built from TRBV12-3 or TRBV12-4 and TRBJ2-5, with TRBD2 identical over 13 bases. The length of the CDR3 is 20 residues. Losses at the gene ends were 6 bases for V and 6 bases for J; bases not matched to a gene: 22. CDR3 in DNA: TGTGCCAGCAGCACCGCCGGGACTAGCGGGACAACTCGCACGGGGAAGACCCAGTACTTC. Its protein product is CASSTAGTSGTTRTGKTQYF.

The sample holds a few counts of this clonotype. The chain joins TRBV5-1 to TRBJ1-4; no firm D call. Germline CDR1 is SGHRS and CDR2 is YFSETQ. Trimming removed 4 bases at V and 5 bases at J, with 12 bases between. This CDR3 spans 14 amino acids. The chain's CDR3 is CASSQNFENEKLFF. The CDR3 coding sequence is TGCGCCAGCAGCCAGAACTTCGAGAATGAAAAACTGTTTTTT.

This clonotype has only a few counts. The chain carries TRBV12-3 or TRBV12-4 and TRBJ2-1, with TRBD2 matching 12 bases. The CDR3 loop spans 16 amino acids. V lost 6 bases to trimming and J lost 6 bases; unmatched junction nucleotides: 9. The CDR3 spells CASSQLLAGGSNEQFF. CDR3 DNA sequence: TGTGCCAGCAGCCAACTACTAGCGGGAGGTTCCAATGAGCAGTTCTTC.

The chain links TRBV28 to TRBJ2-7; unclear D gene. The germline CDR1 and CDR2 sequences are MDHEN and SYDVKM. This CDR3 is 14 amino acids long. The V end lost 6 bases, the J end lost 2 bases, and 14 bases lay between the germline ends. The CDR3 DNA reads as TGTGCCAGCAGGCCCGACATGGTTACCTACGAGCAGTACGTC. Its protein is CASRPDMVTYEQYV.

In this sample, this clonotype turned up a few times. The rearrangement links TRBV29-1 to TRBJ1-2; no clear D gene. This CDR3 comprises 10 residues. CDR1 SQVTM and CDR2 ANQGSEA come from the germline V gene. V shed 7 bases and J shed 7 bases, with 10 bases lying between them. CDR3 amino acids: CSAGPSGYTF. CDR3 DNA: TGCAGCGCCGGCCCTTCTGGCTACACCTTC.

This clonotype was counted between two and nine times. The V call is TRBV12-3 or TRBV12-4, the J call TRBJ1-1; D unresolved. V lost 2 bases and J 0 bases, leaving 7 bases between the germline ends. This CDR3 region has 14 residues. DNA of the CDR3: TGTGCCAGCAGTTTAAGGCAGCTGAACACTGAAGCTTTCTTT. Translating it yields CASSLRQLNTEAFF.

This clonotype was seen a handful of times. The rearrangement joins TRBV7-8 to TRBJ1-2; D gene unclear. The CDR3 totals 15 residues. The germline gives CDR1 SGHVS, CDR2 FQNEAQ. With 5 bases removed from V and 4 bases from J, the gap between germline ends came to 17 bases. The CDR3 sequence is CASSTRTGTVYGYTF. The CDR3 DNA sequence: TGTGCCAGCAGCACCCGGACGGGAACCGTCTATGGCTACACCTTC.

This clonotype was counted between two and nine times. This chain uses TRBV29-1 with TRBJ2-5; D is tentatively TRBD1 or TRBD2 (5 bases each). CDR1 and CDR2 (germline): SQVTM, ANQGSEA. Trimming took 7 bases from V and 2 from J, leaving 14 bases between them. The CDR3 loop spans 13 amino acids. The CDR3 DNA is TGCAGCGGGGGGACGGACCCTCAAGAGACCCAGTACTTC. Residues: CSGGTDPQETQYF.

This clonotype showed up just a few times. The chain combines TRBV18 with TRBJ2-3; 12 nucleotides line up with TRBD2. The germline V gene has CDR1 KGHSH and CDR2 LQKENI. Losses at the gene ends were 3 bases for V and 3 bases for J; bases not matched to a gene: 10. The CDR3 loop spans 18 amino acids. The CDR3 sequence is CASSPFPSGGALTDTQYF. Here the CDR3 DNA reads TGTGCCAGCTCACCCTTTCCTAGCGGGGGGGCCTTGACAGATACGCAGTATTTT.

This clonotype has just a few counts. This chain connects TRBV29-1 to TRBJ2-3; 9 positions agree with TRBD2. The CDR3 spans 12 residues. The germline V gene has CDR1 SQVTM and CDR2 ANQGSEA. With V trimmed by 0 bases and J by 8 bases, 0 bases remained unmatched. The CDR3 sequence: CSVEEAGGTQYF. Here the CDR3 DNA reads TGCAGCGTTGAAGAAGCGGGAGGTACGCAGTATTTT.

This clonotype was detected a few times. The chain is built from TRBV28 and TRBJ2-2; tentatively, D is TRBD2 (5 bases). CDR3 size: 13 residues. Germline V gene sequence: CDR1 MDHEN, CDR2 SYDVKM. V was shortened by 8 bases and J by 4 bases, with 11 bases between the two germline ends. This chain's CDR3 is CASVVGSTGELFF. As DNA, the CDR3 is TGTGCCAGCGTTGTGGGGAGCACCGGGGAGCTGTTTTTT.